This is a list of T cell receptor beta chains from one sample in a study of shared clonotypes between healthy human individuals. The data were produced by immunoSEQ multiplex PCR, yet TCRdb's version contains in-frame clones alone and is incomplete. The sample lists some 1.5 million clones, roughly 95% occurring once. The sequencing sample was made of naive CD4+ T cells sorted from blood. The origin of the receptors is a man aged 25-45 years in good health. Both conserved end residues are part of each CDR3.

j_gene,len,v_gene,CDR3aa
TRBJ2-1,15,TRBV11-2,CASSLSGNTYNEQFF
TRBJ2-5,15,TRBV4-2,CASSQGLGGGETQYF
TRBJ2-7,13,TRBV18,CASSPGGGGEQYF
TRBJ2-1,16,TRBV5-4,CASSAEIAGGSLEQFF
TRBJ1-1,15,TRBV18,CASSPRAGGDAEAFF
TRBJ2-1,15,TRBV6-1,CASSPTSGRVNEQFF
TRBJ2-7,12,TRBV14,CASSPSTYEQYF
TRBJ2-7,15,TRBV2,CASGAYPQGPYEQYF
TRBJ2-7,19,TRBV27,CASSPRGSGSPLDSYEQYF
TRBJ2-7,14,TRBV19,CASRVTGTTFEQYF
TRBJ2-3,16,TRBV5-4,CASSMVGTGRTDTQYF
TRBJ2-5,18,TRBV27,CASSLSPVWGREKETQYF
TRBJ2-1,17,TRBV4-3,CASSQLLGGGRNNEQFF
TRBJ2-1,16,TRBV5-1,CASSLDGTSTRSEQFF
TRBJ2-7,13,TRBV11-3,CASSLTTGDEQYF
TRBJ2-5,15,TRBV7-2,CASSSGTSGFGTQYF
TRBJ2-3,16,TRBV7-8,CASSATRGGSYDTQYF
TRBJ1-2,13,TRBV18,CASSPREGNGYTF
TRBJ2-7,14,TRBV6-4,CASSEGPGSYEQYF
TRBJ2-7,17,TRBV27,CASSSPGLAGTPDEQYF
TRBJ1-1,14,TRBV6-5,CASSSSGVNTEAFF
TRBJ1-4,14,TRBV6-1,CASRIGPSNEKLFF
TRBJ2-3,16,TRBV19,CASREGGPLSTDTQYF
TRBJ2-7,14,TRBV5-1,CASSLVTEGYEQYF
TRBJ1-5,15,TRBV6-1,CASSEAYYRGQPQHF
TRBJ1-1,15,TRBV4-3,CASSFAVTGGTEAFF
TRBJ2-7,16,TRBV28,CASSPYTSGRRYEQYF
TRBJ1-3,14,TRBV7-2,CASSWDRVQNTIYF
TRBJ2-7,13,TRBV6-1,CASSDLAFYEQYF
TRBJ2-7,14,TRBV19,CASSSLAASYEQYF